This TCR beta chain is drawn from a study of blood T cell repertoires in COVID-19. The wider study: Acute and convalescent COVID-19 specimens originated in the United States, Italy and Spain. Nucleic acid was either cDNA or gDNA, and it came from T cells, B-cell-depleted T cells, or PBMCs.

This CDR3 has 17 residues. V shed 2 bases, J shed 3 bases, and the junction held 8 bases outside the gene matches. Germline lookup yields CDR1 MDHEN and CDR2 SYDVKM. Original processing methods: Amplification with reference gene primers provided the estimates of nucleated cell counts. Some clones are missing from TCRdb's copy, which holds only in-frame ones; the method was immunoSEQ multiplex PCR. The V and J calls and clone size are taken from that table; D and trimming were inferred from the DNA. The table has 150,000 to 200,000 clones, roughly 90% seen once. The specimen sequenced was peripheral blood. The V call is TRBV28, the J call TRBJ2-1; 9 bases agree with TRBD2. This clonotype originated in a man between 60 and 70 years old with active or convalescent COVID-19. For the CDR3, the DNA is TGTGCCAGCAGTTTAATGGCTAGCGGGACCCTCTACAATGAGCAGTTCTTC. This encodes CASSLMASGTLYNEQFF. The variable domain in full, completed from reference TRBV28 and TRBJ2-1, reads DVKVTQSSRYLVKRTGEKVFLECVQDMDHENMFWYRQDPGLGLRLIYFSYDVKMKEKGDIPEGYSVSREKKERFSLILESASTNQTSMYLCASSLMASGTLYNEQFFGPGTRLTVL.